This TCR beta chain comes out of a study of control samples from healthy donors and cancer patients. This CDR3 is built from 15 residues. V lost 1 base and J lost 7, with 16 bases in between. Germline CDR1 and CDR2: GTSNPN and SVGIG (reference sequence). The table came from immunoSEQ multiplex PCR; TCRdb's copy has only in-frame clones and leaves some out. The sample yields tens of thousands of clones, about 87% seen once. The chain combines TRBV30 with TRBJ2-2; a weak D match, TRBD1 (5 bases). This receptor was identified in a woman in her forties or fifties with head and neck cancer. Sample: PBMCs. CDR3 DNA: TGTGCCTGGAGTGATAATAGGGGAAGTAGCGGGGAGCTGTTTTTT. Its translation: CAWSDNRGSSGELFF.